This TCR beta chain was identified in a study of T-cell reconstitution after alpha-beta-depleted transplantation in children listed by TCRdb under 2016. Concerning the study at large: Using TCR repertoire profiling, the study quantitatively followed how T-cell immune reconstitution unfolded in children after TCRalphabeta/CD19-depleted allogeneic hematopoietic cell transplantation.

CDR1 is given as LGHDT and CDR2 as YNNKEL, both from the germline V gene (reference sequence). From cysteine to phenylalanine, the CDR3 is 14 amino acids long. Kept here is only the CDR3 DNA, which spans 42 bases and is read in frame from base 1. V gives up 5 bases and J gives up 8 bases, and the segment between their germline ends measures 13 bases. This clonotype was seen at least ten times. Its antigen remains undetermined. It has no much larger one-base neighbor in the sample; base qualities were not kept. Libraries were built with PCR. Sequencing took place on an Illumina HiSeq 2500. Molecular barcoding was employed in the preparation of TCR libraries, with unique molecular identifiers being used to normalize TCRbeta repertoire quantification. TCRdb redid the processing of the public reads, applying fastp at Q25 and MiXCR, and retained in-frame beta chains. Entries are consolidated by CDR3 protein sequence, retaining the most common genes and DNA. The sample table shows fewer than 40,000 distinct CDR3 sequences, and over 6.5% are seen once. Clones ranked in the top ten supply 27% of the sample.

The sample's time point, from its label and the paper: day 60 (about 2 months) after transplantation. Read against the paper, the sample's treatment or condition label means: allogeneic hematopoietic cell transplantation with graft depleted of TCRalphabeta T cells and CD19 B cells. Transplant recipients were children who received TCRalphabeta/CD19-depleted allogeneic hematopoietic cell grafts. Overall study results and their limits: Hyperexpanded clone frequencies declined over subsequent months; after one year, T-cell counts and TCRbeta diversity were mostly attributed to newly produced T cells. The high TCRbeta diversity at day 60 in some patients was ascribed to recipient T cells and intrathymic progenitors that had survived conditioning. The apparently early alphabetaT-cell count recovery about two months after transplant was reportedly dependent on only several hundred rapidly expanded clones derived from non-depleted graft cells.

The rearrangement joined TRBV3-1 to TRBJ1-6; the D gene cannot be named for sure. This clonotype originated in a child younger than two who had a stem cell transplant for acute myeloid leukemia, so the T cells may come from the graft donor. Material: peripheral blood, obtained 60 days after TCRalphabeta/CD19-depleted stem cell transplant. The nucleotide sequence reads TGTGCCAGCAGCTCCGTAGGAACGGATTCACCCCTCCACTTT. Translated, this gives CASSSVGTDSPLHF.